A single sample gave rise to the 28 T cell receptor beta chains below, sequenced in a study of CD39 and CD103 CD8 tumor-infiltrating T cells. Data came from immunoSEQ multiplex PCR; TCRdb stores just in-frame clones and leaves some out. This sample carries approximately 8,000 clones, more than 60% of them seen once, and the ten largest clones take 58%. The specimen was CD8+ T cells sorted from blood. Specified subset: total memory CD8 T cells (CD45RA-CCR7+/-) from blood or uninvolved lymph node. The receptors originated from a human donor with head and neck squamous cell carcinoma.

The table lists this clone with a few counts. This chain links TRBV27 with TRBJ2-2, with 12 bases that match TRBD2. CDR3 size: 15 residues. V trimming: 3 bases; J trimming: 5 bases; junction bases outside the gene matches: 1. Germline V gene sequence: CDR1 MNHEY, CDR2 SMNVEV (reference sequence). The CDR3 protein is CASSFTSGGTGELFF. CDR3 DNA: TGTGCCAGCAGTTTTACTAGCGGGGGGACCGGGGAGCTGTTTTTT.

The rearrangement joins TRBV7-6 to TRBJ2-7; 8 bases map to TRBD2. This CDR3 has 15 residues. V gave up 1 base and J gave up 1 base; unmatched junction bases: 3. From germline, CDR1 is SGHVS and CDR2 FNYEAQ. In nucleotides, the CDR3 is TGTGCCAGCAGCTTAGAAGCGGGGGCTTCCTACGAGCAGTACTTC. It codes for CASSLEAGASYEQYF.

The chain combines TRBV28 with TRBJ2-7; the D gene is possibly TRBD1 (8 bases). This CDR3 has 14 amino acids. Trimming stripped 5 bases from V and 6 bases from J, with 17 bases between. Germline V gene lookup returns CDR1 MDHEN and CDR2 SYDVKM. The CDR3 reads CASSRNRGGREQYF. For the CDR3, the DNA is TGTGCCAGCAGTAGAAACAGGGGGGGACGCGAGCAGTACTTC.

This chain joins TRBV29-1 and TRBJ2-2; possible D gene TRBD1, 5 bases. The CDR3 runs 14 residues. The V and J ends lost 3 bases and 0 bases respectively, with 8 bases between them. The V gene's germline CDR1 is SQVTM and CDR2 ANQGSEA. The CDR3 reads CSVEGRSNTGELFF. CDR3 coding DNA: TGCAGCGTTGAGGGGCGGTCGAACACCGGGGAGCTGTTTTTT.

The chain joins TRBV11-2 to TRBJ2-7, with D perhaps TRBD2 (6 bases). Germline CDR1 and CDR2: SGHAT and FQNNGV. V lost 5 bases to trimming and J lost 0 bases, with 17 bases between them. The CDR3 is made up of 16 amino acids. This CDR3 is CASSGPWAGGSYEQYF. In DNA form, the CDR3 reads TGTGCCAGCAGCGGCCCTTGGGCCGGGGGCTCCTACGAGCAGTACTTC.

The chain has TRBV2 and TRBJ2-5; D remains ambiguous. This CDR3 is built from 14 residues. Trimming stripped 3 bases from V and 4 bases from J, with 12 bases between. From germline, CDR1 is SNHLY and CDR2 FYNNEI. As DNA, the CDR3 is TGTGCCAGCAGTGAGTCTTACAGCTTAGAGACCCAGTACTTC. It encodes CASSESYSLETQYF.

V usage is TRBV4-1 and J usage is TRBJ1-1; D ambiguous. Germline CDR1 is MGHRA and CDR2 is YSYEKL. The CDR3 sequence is 14 residues long. V lost 3 bases, J lost 4 bases, and 12 bases lay in between. CDR3 nucleotide sequence: TGCGCCAGCAGCCAGGCCTGGGAGGGCACTGAAGCTTTCTTT. Protein product: CASSQAWEGTEAFF.

The chain is built from TRBV10-3 and TRBJ1-5, with TRBD1 matching over 7 bases. This CDR3 is built from 13 residues. V shed 9 bases, J shed 3 bases, and the junction held 5 bases outside the gene matches. Germline V gene sequence: CDR1 ENHRY, CDR2 SYGVKD. CDR3 nucleotides: TGTGCCATAGGGACAGCTAACAATCAGCCCCAGCATTTT. Translation: CAIGTANNQPQHF.

The rearrangement joins TRBV28 to TRBJ1-5; no clear D. With 6 bases removed from V and 0 bases from J, the gap between germline ends came to 15 bases. The CDR3 contains 16 residues. The V gene's germline CDR1 is MDHEN and CDR2 SYDVKM. For the CDR3, the DNA is TGTGCCAGCAGCACTTTGGAAGCTGATAGCAATCAGCCCCAGCATTTT. Its translation is CASSTLEADSNQPQHF.

The chain is built from TRBV19 and TRBJ1-2; the match to TRBD1 covers 7 bases. This CDR3 is 13 amino acids long. Trimming at V came to 2 bases and at J to 3 bases, leaving 0 bases not matched to a gene. The germline V gene has CDR1 LNHDA and CDR2 SQIVND (reference sequence). The CDR3 DNA is TGTGCCAGTAGTATAACAGGGGACTATGGCTACACCTTC. This gives the protein CASSITGDYGYTF.

The V and J genes are TRBV7-8 and TRBJ2-5; D may be TRBD1 (6 bases). Trimming pared 1 base from V and 2 bases from J, leaving 23 bases between. CDR3 size: 19 residues. Germline lookup yields CDR1 SGHVS and CDR2 FQNEAQ. The CDR3 DNA is TGTGCCAGCAGCTTAGGCATGGTCGGTCAGGGGATACGACAAGAGACCCAGTACTTC. Protein sequence: CASSLGMVGQGIRQETQYF. Based on the CDR3 plus reference TRBV7-8 and TRBJ2-5, the full variable domain is GAGVSQSPRYKVAKRGQDVALRCDPISGHVSLFWYQQALGQGPEFLTYFQNEAQLDKSGLPSDRFFAERPEGSVSTLKIQRTQQEDSAVYLCASSLGMVGQGIRQETQYFGPGTRLLVL.

As for this clone: Sequence at one end of the junction differs from germline and may be a read error. The same CDR3 arises from other DNA sequences in this sample as well. The chain combines TRBV7-8 with TRBJ2-1, with D uncertain. Per the germline V gene, CDR1 is SGHVS and CDR2 is FQNEAQ. The CDR3 consists of 17 residues. The CDR3 DNA follows: TGCGCCAGCAGCTTAGTATCGGCAGGCCTGTGGGGTATTGAGCAGTTCTTC. This sequence encodes CASSLVSAGLWGIEQFF.

The chain carries TRBV10-3 and TRBJ2-2; 14 nucleotides align to TRBD2. V shed 4 bases, J shed 4 bases, and the junction held 2 bases outside the gene matches. Germline values: CDR1 ENHRY, CDR2 SYGVKD. This CDR3 region has 16 residues. Written as DNA, the CDR3 is TGTGCCATCAGTGGGACTAGCGGGAGGAGCACCGGGGAGCTGTTTTTT. Encoded protein: CAISGTSGRSTGELFF.

This chain connects TRBV10-1 to TRBJ2-1; no firm D call. The CDR3 is made up of 14 amino acids. The V gene's germline CDR1 is WNHNN and CDR2 SYGVQD (reference sequence). V lost 2 bases and J lost 2, with 7 bases in between. The DNA of the CDR3 is TGCGCCAGCAGTGAGACAGCGACCTACAATGAGCAGTTCTTC. This encodes CASSETATYNEQFF.

The CDR3 DNA sequence: TGTGCCAGCAGCTTTAGAGAGAACACTGAAGCTTTCTTT. Protein sequence: CASSFRENTEAFF. The genes are TRBV13 and TRBJ1-1; D is unresolved. This CDR3 has 13 amino acids. V dropped 3 bases and J dropped 1 base, with 6 bases sitting between them. CDR1 is PRHDT and CDR2 is FYEKMQ in the germline V gene (reference sequence).

The chain joins TRBV2 to TRBJ2-3; D perhaps matches TRBD1 (5 bases). V lost 3 bases, J lost 0 bases, and 10 bases lay in between. Germline values: CDR1 SNHLY, CDR2 FYNNEI. The CDR3 extends over 15 amino acids. The CDR3 DNA reads as TGTGCCAGCAGTGATCTAGGACAAAGCACAGATACGCAGTATTTT. This translates into CASSDLGQSTDTQYF.

A few counts support this clone. V gene TRBV28 combines with J gene TRBJ1-2; TRBD1 agrees at 7 bases. CDR3 size: 15 residues. From germline, CDR1 is MDHEN and CDR2 SYDVKM. V was clipped by 4 bases and J by 8 bases; unmatched bases: 13. DNA for the CDR3: TGTGCCAGCAGTTCCCCCCGGAGGACAGGTGAAGGCTACACCTTC. Translated, it gives CASSSPRRTGEGYTF.

V is TRBV27 and J is TRBJ1-2; the D is unclear. Trimming took 1 base from V and 6 from J, leaving 12 bases between them. This CDR3 comprises 14 residues. CDR1 is MNHEY and CDR2 is SMNVEV in the germline V gene (reference sequence). For the CDR3, the DNA is TGTGCCAGCAGTTTATATATTGGCGGGCATGGCTACACCTTC. Translated, it gives CASSLYIGGHGYTF.

The J gene is TRBJ2-1, the V gene TRBV23-1, with 11 positions matching TRBD2. TRBV23-1 is labeled an ORF, and its function is uncertain. The CDR3 is made up of 15 amino acids. The V segment lost 2 bases and the J segment 3 bases; nucleotides outside the gene matches: 0. CDR3 amino acids: CASSQLAGGYNEQFF. As DNA, the CDR3 is TGCGCCAGCAGTCAACTAGCGGGGGGCTACAATGAGCAGTTCTTC.

CDR3 DNA: TGTGCCAGTAGTACCCGGGACAGGACAGACTATGGCTACACCTTC. It translates to CASSTRDRTDYGYTF. V and J are TRBV19 and TRBJ1-2; the match to TRBD1 covers 8 bases. CDR1 is LNHDA, CDR2 SQIVND, per germline (reference sequence). This CDR3 is 15 amino acids long. V lost 4 bases, J lost 3 bases, and 7 bases stayed unmatched.

This clone has just a few counts. The rearrangement uses TRBV2 and TRBJ2-7; no clear D gene. V was pared by 6 bases and J by 3 bases, with 9 bases between. Germline CDR1 reads SNHLY; CDR2 reads FYNNEI. The CDR3 has 12 residues. The CDR3 reads CASRRSDYEQYF. CDR3 nucleotide sequence: TGTGCCAGCAGGAGATCTGACTACGAGCAGTACTTC.

This clone came up a few times. V and J are TRBV27 and TRBJ2-3; D may be TRBD2 (5 bases). This CDR3 contains 13 residues. Germline V gives CDR1 MNHEY, CDR2 SMNVEV (reference sequence). V was trimmed by 5 bases and J by 2 bases, leaving 8 bases between them. Here the CDR3 reads CASSTDYTDTQYF. CDR3 sequence (DNA): TGTGCCAGCAGTACCGACTACACAGATACGCAGTATTTT.

The rearrangement links TRBV30 to TRBJ1-2; the match to TRBD1 covers 8 bases. This CDR3 region has 17 residues. Per germline, CDR1 GTSNPN and CDR2 SVGIG (reference sequence). After removal of 0 bases from V and 5 bases from J, the junction contained 14 bases not matched to a gene. The CDR3 DNA reads as TGTGCCTGGAGTGTAGATGGAGGGACAGGCCTCTTATATGGCTACACCTTC. It is translated as CAWSVDGGTGLLYGYTF.

The count of this clone is one. This sequence joins TRBV2 and TRBJ2-3, with D unresolved. The germline CDR1 and CDR2 sequences are SNHLY and FYNNEI. The CDR3 has 15 amino acids. V was trimmed by 2 bases and J by 5 bases, leaving 14 bases between them. CDR3 in DNA: TGTGCCAGCAGTGAAAGGCCGACCGTAGGAGATACGCAGTATTTT. Translation gives CASSERPTVGDTQYF.

The V and J genes are TRBV4-1 and TRBJ2-7; D not resolved. Germline V gene sequence: CDR1 MGHRA, CDR2 YSYEKL. Trimming removed 0 bases at V and 4 bases at J, with 10 bases between. CDR3 length: 14 amino acids. CDR3 protein: CASSQDQSLYEQYF. CDR3 nucleotide sequence: TGCGCCAGCAGCCAAGATCAGAGCTTATACGAGCAGTACTTC.

The chain uses TRBV7-9 and TRBJ2-1, with TRBD2 as a possible D gene (5 bases). CDR1 and CDR2 (germline): SEHNR, FQNEAQ (reference sequence). This CDR3 region has 14 residues. The CDR3 coding sequence is TGTGGGTCGAAGCCGGGGAGCTCCTACAATGAGCAGTTCTTC. This translates into CGSKPGSSYNEQFF.

The J gene is TRBJ1-2, the V gene TRBV6-1; D unresolved. V lost 5 bases and J 4 bases, leaving 17 bases between the germline ends. The CDR3 length is 15 residues. Germline CDR1 is MNHNS and CDR2 is SASEGT. The CDR3 DNA reads TGTGCCAGCAGTCGAACGGCGGACGGTTTCTATGGCTACACCTTC. It codes for CASSRTADGFYGYTF.

The V and J genes are TRBV6-5 and TRBJ2-7; the D gene is possibly TRBD1 (6 bases). Germline lookup yields CDR1 MNHEY and CDR2 SVGAGI. V was cut by 1 base and J by 6 bases, with 13 bases left in between. The length of the CDR3 is 14 residues. The DNA of the CDR3 is TGTGCCAGCAGTTACTTCTCAGGGGCTCTCGAGCAGTACTTC. Its protein product is CASSYFSGALEQYF.